These 25 T cell receptor beta chains came from one sample sequenced in a study of metastatic and nonmetastatic thyroid tumors. TCRdb recomputed clones from the PCR reads via MiXCR. The sample carries about 17,000 clones, roughly 25% recorded once. No patient received treatment before thyroid surgery. The sample consisted of tumor tissue. Source of these receptors: a female donor with papillary thyroid cancer or a benign thyroid nodule (not recorded which). Some clones in this sample may be carry-over from other donors' samples.

This clone is categorized as medium-sized. The genes are TRBV20-1 and TRBJ1-2, with 9 bases matching TRBD1. The germline gives CDR1 DFQATT, CDR2 SNEGSKA (reference sequence). Trimming took 0 bases from V and 3 from J; bases not matched to a gene: 5. CDR3 length equals 15 residues. The CDR3 loop is CSARDTGGADYGYTF. The CDR3 nucleotides are TGCAGTGCTAGAGACACAGGGGGCGCGGACTATGGCTACACCTTC.

There are many counts of this clone. The chain uses TRBV7-3 and TRBJ2-5; D perhaps matches TRBD1 (5 bases). The V gene's germline CDR1 is SGHTA and CDR2 FQGTGA. The CDR3 totals 13 residues. Trimming removed 6 bases from V and 5 bases from J, with 13 bases in between. CDR3 sequence: CASSLGAGETQYF. The CDR3, as DNA: TGTGCCAGCAGTCTTGGGGCTGGGGAGACCCAGTACTTC.

As DNA, the CDR3 is TGTGCCAGCAGCTTAGGGATGAACACTGAAGCTTTCTTT. This gives the protein CASSLGMNTEAFF. The V call is TRBV11-2, the J call TRBJ1-1; no reliable D call. The CDR3 is 13 amino acids. Trimming took 1 base from V and 0 from J, leaving 3 bases between them. CDR1 and CDR2 (germline): SGHAT, FQNNGV.

The chain recombines TRBV5-1 with TRBJ1-1, with 12 bases matching TRBD1. CDR1 and CDR2 from the germline V gene are SGHRS and YFSETQ. The CDR3 runs 18 residues. V lost 5 bases and J lost 5; bases outside the gene matches: 16. CDR3 coding DNA: TGCGCCAGCAGTACTACCTATTCGGGACAGGGGGCGAGAACTGAAGCTTTCTTT. It is translated as CASSTTYSGQGARTEAFF.

The chain combines TRBV6-2 or TRBV6-3 with TRBJ1-5, with D uncertain. The CDR3 consists of 15 residues. Between the trimmed V and J ends, which lost 0 bases and 0 bases, there was a span of 6 bases. The germline CDR1 and CDR2 sequences are MNHEY and SVGEGT. As DNA, the CDR3 is TGTGCCAGCAGTTACTCGTATCTTAGCAATCAGCCCCAGCATTTT. It encodes CASSYSYLSNQPQHF.

This clone was found many times. Germline and junction disagree at one end, which may indicate a read error. The chain links TRBV5-4 to TRBJ2-6; D is unclear. Germline values: CDR1 SGHNT, CDR2 YYREEE (reference sequence). This CDR3 comprises 15 residues. Here the CDR3 reads CASQLAVSGANVLTF. The CDR3 DNA is TGCGCCAGTCAACTCGCGGTGTCTGGGGCCAACGTCCTGACTTTC. Based on the CDR3 plus reference TRBV5-4 and TRBJ2-6, the full variable domain is ETGVTQSPTHLIKTRGQQVTLRCSSQSGHNTVSWYQQALGQGPQFIFQYYREEENGRGNFPPRFSGLQFPNYSSELNVNALELDDSALYLCASQLAVSGANVLTFGAGSRLTVL.

This clone has a handful of counts. V gene TRBV6-1 combines with J gene TRBJ2-7; D is possibly TRBD2 (5 bases). Germline V CDR1 and CDR2: MNHNS, SASEGT. Trimming left V 1 base short and J 3 bases short, with 19 bases between. This CDR3 spans 17 amino acids. The CDR3: CASSEVSSWRSFYEQYF. As DNA, the CDR3 is TGTGCCAGCAGTGAAGTTTCTAGCTGGAGATCCTTCTACGAGCAGTACTTC.

This clone was seen at least ten times. The gene calls are TRBV19 and TRBJ1-5, with D perhaps TRBD1 (5 bases). The CDR3 sequence is 13 residues long. Trimming removed 5 bases at V and 11 bases at J, with 16 bases between. Germline-derived CDR1 and CDR2 are LNHDA and SQIVND (reference sequence). CDR3 protein: CASSAQGPATQHF. DNA for the CDR3: TGTGCCAGTAGTGCCCAGGGTCCGGCAACCCAGCATTTT. The variable domain in full, with the rest retrieved from reference TRBV19 and TRBJ1-5, is DGGITQSPKYLFRKEGQNVTLSCEQNLNHDAMYWYRQDPGQGLRLIYYSQIVNDFQKGDIAEGYSVSREKKESFPLTVTSAQKNPTAFYLCASSAQGPATQHFGDGTRLSIL.

This chain joins TRBV28 and TRBJ2-1; TRBD2 aligns across 11 bases. Germline CDR1 MDHEN, CDR2 SYDVKM. The CDR3 totals 15 residues. V gave up 6 bases and J gave up 4 bases; unmatched junction bases: 5. The CDR3 region is CASSQGLADYNEQFF. CDR3 in DNA: TGTGCCAGCAGCCAGGGACTAGCGGATTACAATGAGCAGTTCTTC.

The rearrangement uses TRBV6-9 and TRBJ2-3; TRBD2 aligns across 7 bases. The CDR3 contains 16 residues. The J segment lost 3 bases and the V segment lost 2 bases, leaving 8 bases of the junction unmatched. Germline V gene sequence: CDR1 MNHGY, CDR2 SVAAGI. CDR3 amino acids: CASSYIGGSGTDTQYF. Here the CDR3 DNA reads TGTGCCAGCAGTTATATCGGCGGGAGCGGGACAGATACGCAGTATTTT.

This clone was counted at least ten times. This chain joins TRBV19 and TRBJ2-2, with D unresolved. Germline CDR1 LNHDA, CDR2 SQIVND (reference sequence). Trimming removed 3 bases from V and 7 bases from J, with 6 bases in between. The CDR3 is 12 residues long. In DNA, the CDR3 is TGTGCCAGTAGTATTAGGAGCGGGGAGCTGTTTTTT. Its translation is CASSIRSGELFF.

The rearrangement uses TRBV4-1 and TRBJ2-3; 7 bases line up with TRBD1. Germline CDR1 MGHRA, CDR2 YSYEKL. V was clipped by 6 bases and J by 2 bases; unmatched bases: 8. This CDR3 has 15 amino acids. For the CDR3, the DNA is TGCGCCAGCAGGGACAGGAGCATGAACACAGATACGCAGTATTTT. This encodes CASRDRSMNTDTQYF.

This clone was counted ten times or more. V gene TRBV6-1 combines with J gene TRBJ1-2; D unclear. The CDR3 covers 14 residues. From germline, CDR1 is MNHNS and CDR2 SASEGT. Trimming cost V 6 bases and J 0 bases, with 11 bases left between them. The CDR3 loop is CASSPGNANYGYTF. The CDR3 nucleotides are TGTGCCAGCAGCCCCGGAAATGCTAACTATGGCTACACCTTC.

About this clone: This clone may be a read error of a much larger clone one base away. The sample carries other DNA sequences with the same CDR3. The chain carries TRBV11-2 and TRBJ2-5; 8 bases line up with TRBD1. The CDR3 extends over 11 amino acids. V lost 5 bases to trimming and J lost 11 bases; unmatched junction nucleotides: 4. Germline V gene sequence: CDR1 SGHAT, CDR2 FQNNGV. The CDR3 sequence: CASSLGTGQYF. CDR3 sequence (DNA): TGTGCCAGCAGCCTAGGGACAGGTCAGTACTTC.

This clone occurred a few times. A much larger clone differs by one base, so this may be a read error. The rearrangement joins TRBV15 to TRBJ2-5, with 10 bases identical to TRBD2. The CDR3 length is 16 residues. Trimming at V came to 1 base and at J to 5 bases, leaving 7 bases not matched to a gene. From germline, CDR1 is LNHNV and CDR2 YYDKDF (reference sequence). The CDR3 sequence: CATSRGLAGAGETQYF. In DNA, the CDR3 is TGTGCCACCAGCAGAGGGCTAGCGGGGGCGGGGGAGACCCAGTACTTC.

Ten or more counts support this clone. This chain connects TRBV18 to TRBJ1-6, with D tentatively TRBD1 (5 bases). The CDR3 loop spans 19 amino acids. Per the germline V gene, CDR1 is KGHSH and CDR2 is LQKENI. V shed 2 bases and J shed 5 bases, with 22 bases lying between them. The chain's CDR3 is CASSPTGSRQSLNNSPLHF. The CDR3 DNA sequence: TGTGCCAGCTCACCAACCGGCTCTCGACAGAGCCTTAATAATTCACCCCTCCACTTT.

Concerning this clone: The junction departs from the called germline gene at one end, perhaps through a read error. J is TRBJ2-2 and V is TRBV7-8; D gene uncertain. The germline V gene has CDR1 SGHVS and CDR2 FQNEAQ. The CDR3 covers 17 residues. The CDR3 spells CASSQAGSSWNTAELFF. The CDR3, as DNA: TGTGCCAGCAGCCAGGCCGGTTCTTCTTGGAACACCGCGGAGCTGTTTTTT. The complete variable domain, with remaining parts taken from reference TRBV7-8 and TRBJ2-2, reads GAGVSQSPRYKVAKRGQDVALRCDPISGHVSLFWYQQALGQGPEFLTYFQNEAQLDKSGLPSDRFFAERPEGSVSTLKIQRTQQEDSAVYLCASSQAGSSWNTAELFFGEGSRLTVL.

This clone was detected many times. A much larger clone differs from this one at a single base, so this may be a read error. The missing conserved phenylalanine or tryptophan at the end of this CDR3 makes a read error likely. The chain has TRBV20-1 and TRBJ1-2, with unresolved D. CDR3 length: 10 residues. The V gene lost 1 base and the J gene lost 4 bases, with 1 base spanning the gap. Germline lookup yields CDR1 DFQATT and CDR2 SNEGSKA (reference sequence). CDR3 DNA: TGCAGTGCTAGAGCCTATGGCTACACCCTC. Protein product: CSARAYGYTL.

This clone was detected ten times or more. The rearrangement uses TRBV5-1 and TRBJ2-2; the D gene is possibly TRBD2 (7 bases). Trimming left V 4 bases short and J 3 bases short, with 13 bases between. The CDR3 length is 15 residues. Germline CDR1 is SGHRS and CDR2 is YFSETQ. The CDR3 here is CASSRGGSYTGELFF. The CDR3 bases are TGCGCCAGCAGCAGGGGGGGGAGTTACACCGGGGAGCTGTTTTTT.

CDR3: CSALRRNTEAFF. DNA of the CDR3: TGCAGTGCTCTGCGGCGGAACACTGAAGCTTTCTTT. The V and J genes are TRBV20-1 and TRBJ1-1; D is ambiguous. V was clipped by 5 bases and J by 1 base, with 8 bases between them. The CDR3 has 12 residues. Germline CDR1 and CDR2: DFQATT and SNEGSKA (reference sequence).

This clone was found many times. The gene calls are TRBV29-1 and TRBJ1-5; D is ambiguous. Germline V gene sequence: CDR1 SQVTM, CDR2 ANQGSEA. The CDR3 spans 13 residues. Deletions cut 4 bases from V and 7 bases from J, with 14 bases between. The CDR3 region is CSVGPGWGQPQHF. In DNA form, the CDR3 reads TGCAGCGTTGGGCCGGGGTGGGGACAGCCCCAGCATTTT.

This chain's CDR3 is CASSPPSGSTGELFF. CDR3 DNA: TGTGCCAGCTCACCACCAAGCGGGAGCACCGGGGAGCTGTTTTTT. J is TRBJ2-2 and V is TRBV18; 8 positions match TRBD2. The CDR3 loop spans 15 amino acids. Germline V gives CDR1 KGHSH, CDR2 LQKENI. J gave up 4 bases and V 0 bases, and 1 base lay outside the gene matches.

The sample holds many counts of this clone. The V call is TRBV20-1, the J call TRBJ2-3; a weak D match, TRBD1 (5 bases). CDR3 length: 13 amino acids. Germline V lookup: CDR1 DFQATT, CDR2 SNEGSKA (reference sequence). Trimming shortened V by 0 bases and J by 7 bases, and 11 bases separated the two germline ends. CDR3 sequence reads: CSARDSGPHTQYF. CDR3 in DNA: TGCAGTGCTAGAGATTCAGGGCCCCATACGCAGTATTTT.

Many counts were recorded for this clone. V is TRBV11-3 and J is TRBJ2-3, with 11 bases fitting TRBD2. The CDR3 sequence is 16 residues long. The J segment lost 2 bases and the V segment lost 1 base, leaving 2 bases of the junction unmatched. CDR1 and CDR2 from the germline V gene are SGHNT and YENEEA. CDR3 DNA sequence: TGTGCCAGCAGCTTAGGGACTAGCGGGTCCACAGATACGCAGTATTTT. Protein product: CASSLGTSGSTDTQYF. Full variable domain (rest looked up from reference TRBV11-3 and TRBJ2-3): EAGVVQSPRYKIIEKKQPVAFWCNPISGHNTLYWYLQNLGQGPELLIRYENEEAVDDSQLPKDRFSAERLKGVDSTLKIQPAELGDSAVYLCASSLGTSGSTDTQYFGPGTRLTVL.

The chain couples TRBV9 to TRBJ2-2; D is unresolved. Trimming left V 4 bases short and J 4 bases short, with 17 bases between. CDR3 length: 16 residues. The germline CDR1 and CDR2 sequences are SGDLS and YYNGEE. This CDR3 is CASSLRSVPTTGELFF. The CDR3 nucleotides are TGTGCCAGCAGCTTAAGATCCGTGCCGACCACCGGGGAGCTGTTTTTT.